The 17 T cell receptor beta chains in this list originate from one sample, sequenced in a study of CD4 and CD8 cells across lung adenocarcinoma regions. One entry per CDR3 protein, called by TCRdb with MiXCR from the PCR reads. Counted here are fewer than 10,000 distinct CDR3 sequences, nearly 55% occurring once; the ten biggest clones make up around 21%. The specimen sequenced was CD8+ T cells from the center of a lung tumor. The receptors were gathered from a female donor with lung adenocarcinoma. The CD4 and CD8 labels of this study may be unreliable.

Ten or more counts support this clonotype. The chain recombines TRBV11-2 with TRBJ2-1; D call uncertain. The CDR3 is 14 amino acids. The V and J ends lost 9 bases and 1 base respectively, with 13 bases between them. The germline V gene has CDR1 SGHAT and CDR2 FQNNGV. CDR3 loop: CASTYGVSYNEQFF. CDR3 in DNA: TGTGCCAGTACCTATGGCGTGTCCTACAATGAGCAGTTCTTC.

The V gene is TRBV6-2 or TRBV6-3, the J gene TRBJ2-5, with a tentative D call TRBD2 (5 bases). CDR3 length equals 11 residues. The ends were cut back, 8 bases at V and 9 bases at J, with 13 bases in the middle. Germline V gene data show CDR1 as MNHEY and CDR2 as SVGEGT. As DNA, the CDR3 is TGTGCCAGCTCGACCCGGGGTGCCCAGTACTTC. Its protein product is CASSTRGAQYF.

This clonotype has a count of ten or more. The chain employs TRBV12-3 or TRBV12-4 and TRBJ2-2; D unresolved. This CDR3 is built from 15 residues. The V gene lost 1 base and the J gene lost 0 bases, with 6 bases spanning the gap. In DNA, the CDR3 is TGTGCCAGCAGTTTAGGGCTAGCGAACACCGGGGAGCTGTTTTTT. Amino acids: CASSLGLANTGELFF.

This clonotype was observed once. DNA of the CDR3: TGTGCCAGCAGTGTAGGGGCTCCGGGCACCGATGCGCAGTTTTTT. As protein: CASSVGAPGTDAQFF. V usage is TRBV11-3 and J usage is TRBJ2-2; a possible D gene is TRBD1 (5 bases). Trimming removed 6 bases at V and 16 bases at J, with 27 bases between. This CDR3 comprises 15 residues. The germline V gene has CDR1 SGHNT and CDR2 YENEEA.

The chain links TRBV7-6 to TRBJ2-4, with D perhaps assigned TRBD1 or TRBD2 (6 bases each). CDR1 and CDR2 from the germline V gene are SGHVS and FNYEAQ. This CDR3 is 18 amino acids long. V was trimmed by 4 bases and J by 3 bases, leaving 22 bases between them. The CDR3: CASSSVEGAGEDKNIQYF. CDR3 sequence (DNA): TGTGCCAGCAGCTCCGTGGAGGGAGCAGGGGAAGACAAAAACATTCAGTACTTC.

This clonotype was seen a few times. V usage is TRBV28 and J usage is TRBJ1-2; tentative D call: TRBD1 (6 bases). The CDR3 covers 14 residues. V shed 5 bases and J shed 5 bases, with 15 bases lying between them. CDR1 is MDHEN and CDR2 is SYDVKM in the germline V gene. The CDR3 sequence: CASSPGQTRYGYTF. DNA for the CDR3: TGTGCCAGCAGTCCAGGACAGACTCGGTATGGCTACACCTTC.

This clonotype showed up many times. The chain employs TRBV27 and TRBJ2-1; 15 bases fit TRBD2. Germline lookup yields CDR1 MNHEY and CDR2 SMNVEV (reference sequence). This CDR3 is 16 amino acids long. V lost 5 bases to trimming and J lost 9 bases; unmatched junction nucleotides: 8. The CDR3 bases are TGTGCCAGCAGTCACCGGACTAGCGGGAGGGCCCCTGAGCAGTTCTTC. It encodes CASSHRTSGRAPEQFF.

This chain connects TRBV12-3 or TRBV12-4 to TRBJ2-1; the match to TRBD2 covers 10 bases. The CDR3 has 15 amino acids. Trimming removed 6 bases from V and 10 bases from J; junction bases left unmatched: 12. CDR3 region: CASSKAGGASGEQFF. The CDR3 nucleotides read TGTGCCAGCAGCAAAGCGGGGGGGGCCTCGGGGGAGCAGTTCTTC.

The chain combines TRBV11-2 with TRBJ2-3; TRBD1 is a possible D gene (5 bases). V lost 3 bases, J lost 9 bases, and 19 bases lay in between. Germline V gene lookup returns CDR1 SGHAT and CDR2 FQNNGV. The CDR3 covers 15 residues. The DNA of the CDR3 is TGTGCCAGCAGCTTGGGGCTGGGGCCCAAAAACACGCAGTATTTT. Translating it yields CASSLGLGPKNTQYF.

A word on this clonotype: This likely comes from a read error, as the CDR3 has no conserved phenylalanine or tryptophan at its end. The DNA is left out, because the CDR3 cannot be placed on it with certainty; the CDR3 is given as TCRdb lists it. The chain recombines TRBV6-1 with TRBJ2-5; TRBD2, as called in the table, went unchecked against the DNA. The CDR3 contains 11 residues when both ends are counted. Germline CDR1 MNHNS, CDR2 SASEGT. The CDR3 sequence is CASTVGNLQHS.

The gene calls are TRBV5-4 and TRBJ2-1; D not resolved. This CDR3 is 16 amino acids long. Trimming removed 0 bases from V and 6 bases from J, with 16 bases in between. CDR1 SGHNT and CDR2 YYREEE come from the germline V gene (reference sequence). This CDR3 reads CASSLAAIAPANEQFF. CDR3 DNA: TGTGCCAGCAGCTTGGCCGCGATAGCCCCGGCCAATGAGCAGTTCTTC. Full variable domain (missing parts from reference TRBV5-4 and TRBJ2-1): ETGVTQSPTHLIKTRGQQVTLRCSSQSGHNTVSWYQQALGQGPQFIFQYYREEENGRGNFPPRFSGLQFPNYSSELNVNALELDDSALYLCASSLAAIAPANEQFFGPGTRLTVL.

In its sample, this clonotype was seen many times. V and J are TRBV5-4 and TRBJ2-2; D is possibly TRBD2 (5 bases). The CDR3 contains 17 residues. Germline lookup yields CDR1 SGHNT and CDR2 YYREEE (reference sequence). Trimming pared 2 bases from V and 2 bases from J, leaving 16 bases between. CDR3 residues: CASSLVRVGANTGELFF. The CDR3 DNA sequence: TGTGCCAGCAGCTTAGTTAGGGTGGGAGCAAACACCGGGGAGCTGTTTTTT.

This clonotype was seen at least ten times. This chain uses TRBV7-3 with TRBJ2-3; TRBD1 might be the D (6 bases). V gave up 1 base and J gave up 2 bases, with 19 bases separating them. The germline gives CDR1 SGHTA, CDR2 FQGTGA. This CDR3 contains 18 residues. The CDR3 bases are TGTGCCAGCAGCTTAAACTTTTGGGGGCAAGCGGACACAGATACGCAGTATTTT. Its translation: CASSLNFWGQADTDTQYF.

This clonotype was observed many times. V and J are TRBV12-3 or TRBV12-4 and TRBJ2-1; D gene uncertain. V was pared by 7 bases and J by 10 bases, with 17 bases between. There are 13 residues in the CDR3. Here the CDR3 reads CASTSGELYEQFF. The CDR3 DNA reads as TGTGCCAGCACCAGTGGTGAACTCTACGAGCAGTTCTTC.

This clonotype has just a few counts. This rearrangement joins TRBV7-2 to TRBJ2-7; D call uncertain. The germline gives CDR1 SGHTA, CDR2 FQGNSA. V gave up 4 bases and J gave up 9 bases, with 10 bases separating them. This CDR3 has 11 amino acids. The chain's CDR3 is CASSWATVQYF. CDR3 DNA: TGTGCCAGCAGCTGGGCCACCGTGCAGTACTTC.

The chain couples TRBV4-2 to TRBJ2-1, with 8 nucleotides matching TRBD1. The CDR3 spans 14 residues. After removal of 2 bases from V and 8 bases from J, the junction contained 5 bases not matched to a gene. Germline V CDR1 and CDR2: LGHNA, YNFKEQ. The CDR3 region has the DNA TGTGCCAGCAGCCAACCGGACAGGGAAGATGAGCAGTTCTTC. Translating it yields CASSQPDREDEQFF.

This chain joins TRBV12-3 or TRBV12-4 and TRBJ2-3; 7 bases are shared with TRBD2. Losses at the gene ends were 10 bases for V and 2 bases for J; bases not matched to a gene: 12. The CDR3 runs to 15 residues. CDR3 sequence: CAITVDGGFTDTQYF. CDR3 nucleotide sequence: TGTGCCATCACCGTAGACGGGGGGTTCACAGATACGCAGTATTTT.